Below, 10 T cell receptor beta chains from the same sample are listed, as sequenced in a study of blood T cell repertoires in COVID-19. Sequencing used immunoSEQ multiplex PCR; TCRdb keeps in-frame clones, though not all of them. The sample shows 50,000 to 65,000 clones, more than 70% of them seen only once. Specimen: peripheral blood. These receptors were obtained from a man aged 55 to 70 with COVID-19, enrolled during active disease.

CDR3 amino acids: CASNPGLAGGPPNEQFF. CDR3 coding DNA: TGTGCCAGCAACCCGGGACTAGCGGGAGGCCCCCCCAATGAGCAGTTCTTC. The V and J genes are TRBV27 and TRBJ2-1; TRBD2 matches at 15 bases. Germline values: CDR1 MNHEY, CDR2 SMNVEV (reference sequence). Losses at the gene ends were 7 bases for V and 6 bases for J; bases not matched to a gene: 10. The CDR3 runs to 17 residues.

The genes are TRBV28 and TRBJ2-3; 14 bases fit TRBD2. This CDR3 comprises 17 residues. V was clipped by 5 bases and J by 4 bases; unmatched bases: 8. CDR1 and CDR2 (germline): MDHEN, SYDVKM. The CDR3 region has the DNA TGTGCCAGCAGTCTCGGGACTAGCGGGGGTCGCGCAGATACGCAGTATTTT. It specifies CASSLGTSGGRADTQYF.

The V and J genes are TRBV30 and TRBJ2-3; 10 bases align to TRBD2. V was pared by 3 bases and J by 10 bases, with 16 bases of the junction left unmatched. The CDR3 is made up of 16 amino acids. Germline V lookup: CDR1 GTSNPN, CDR2 SVGIG (reference sequence). The CDR3 nucleotides are TGTGCCTGGAGGGGGCGGGCTAGCGGGAGTCTACCGGCGCAGTATTTT. This translates into CAWRGRASGSLPAQYF.

CDR3 DNA sequence: TGTGCCAGCAGCTTAAGGTCTGTCGCGGGGGAGCAGTACTTC. It specifies CASSLRSVAGEQYF. The rearrangement joins TRBV11-1 to TRBJ2-7, with a tentative D call TRBD2 (6 bases). V was shortened by 2 bases and J by 7 bases, with 15 bases between the two germline ends. The CDR3 totals 14 residues. Per the germline V gene, CDR1 is SGHAT and CDR2 is FQDESV (reference sequence). The full variable domain, completed using reference TRBV11-1 and TRBJ2-7, is EAEVAQSPRYKITEKSQAVAFWCDPISGHATLYWYRQILGQGPELLVQFQDESVVDDSQLPKDRFSAERLKGVDSTLKIQPAELGDSAMYLCASSLRSVAGEQYFGPGTRLTVT.

This clone was observed at least ten times. The chain couples TRBV19 to TRBJ2-7; D not certain. This CDR3 comprises 14 residues. The V end lost 9 bases, the J end lost 2 bases, and 17 bases lay between the germline ends. In germline, CDR1 is LNHDA, CDR2 SQIVND (reference sequence). The CDR3 DNA reads as TGTGCCAGCAACCCAACGGGTACCACCTACGAGCAGTACTTC. Amino acids: CASNPTGTTYEQYF. Filled out from reference TRBV19 and TRBJ2-7, the complete variable domain reads DGGITQSPKYLFRKEGQNVTLSCEQNLNHDAMYWYRQDPGQGLRLIYYSQIVNDFQKGDIAEGYSVSREKKESFPLTVTSAQKNPTAFYLCASNPTGTTYEQYFGPGTRLTVT.

V gene TRBV24-1 combines with J gene TRBJ1-5; the D is unclear. The CDR3 length is 14 residues. The V end was cut by 1 base, the J end by 9 bases, with 12 bases between. Germline CDR1 KGHDR, CDR2 SFDVKD. The CDR3 bases are TGTGCCACCAGTGATTTCCGTGAGAATGGGCCCCAGCATTTT. Translating gives CATSDFRENGPQHF.

V usage is TRBV4-1 and J usage is TRBJ1-2; 9 bases agree with TRBD1. Trimming at V came to 2 bases and at J to 8 bases, leaving 9 bases not matched to a gene. CDR3 size: 15 residues. The germline gives CDR1 MGHRA, CDR2 YSYEKL. CDR3 loop: CASSQIYRGQRGYTF. The CDR3 nucleotides read TGCGCCAGCAGCCAAATATACAGGGGGCAAAGGGGCTACACCTTC.

This clone was detected only once. V usage is TRBV24-1 and J usage is TRBJ2-5, with 12 positions matching TRBD1. Germline CDR1 is KGHDR and CDR2 is SFDVKD. V lost 5 bases and J lost 5; bases outside the gene matches: 5. This CDR3 comprises 15 residues. In DNA form, the CDR3 reads TGTGCCACCAGTGGCGGGACAGGGGGCCGGGAGACCCAGTACTTC. Translating it yields CATSGGTGGRETQYF.

The rearrangement joins TRBV7-3 to TRBJ2-3, with D perhaps TRBD1 (5 bases). V lost 0 bases to trimming and J lost 0 bases, with 10 bases between them. The CDR3 spans 16 residues. Germline CDR1 is SGHTA and CDR2 is FQGTGA. CDR3 sequence reads: CASSLTQGASTDTQYF. The CDR3 DNA reads TGTGCCAGCAGCTTAACGCAGGGCGCTAGCACAGATACGCAGTATTTT.

This chain uses TRBV7-3 with TRBJ1-2; D perhaps matches TRBD1 (6 bases). Trimming left V 6 bases short and J 5 bases short, with 34 bases between. This CDR3 has 20 residues. In germline, CDR1 is SGHTA, CDR2 FQGTGA. This CDR3 is CASSSTRSGRQVRYFYGYTF. Here the CDR3 DNA reads TGTGCCAGCAGTTCCACCCGTTCCGGCAGACAGGTGAGGTATTTTTATGGCTACACCTTC.